A single TCR beta chain is shown here with its context. These data belong to a study of CD8+ T cells in alopecia areata. Regarding treatment: oral pan-JAK inhibitor, 5-10 mg twice daily. Germline V CDR1 and CDR2: MNHEY, SMNVEV (reference sequence). CDR3 length equals 14 residues. Trimming removed 3 bases from V and 2 bases from J, with 10 bases in between. RNA, once extracted, was reverse transcribed into cDNA for use as the sequencing template. Some clones are missing from TCRdb's copy, which holds only in-frame ones; the method was immunoSEQ multiplex PCR. The table includes about 120,000 clones, roughly 63% detected once.

The rearrangement links TRBV27 to TRBJ1-2; D call uncertain. The sequenced sample was CD8+ T cells sorted from blood, obtained at week 4, from a patient treated with tofacitinib. The clonotype originates from a human donor with alopecia areata. The CDR3 spells CASSFAGPNYGYTF. The DNA for the CDR3 is TGTGCCAGCAGTTTTGCCGGTCCCAACTATGGCTACACCTTC.